Sequencing of this TCR beta chain was carried out in a study of human T cells and chemical hapten exposure. Study in general: Slight volume differences across pooled libraries mainly accounted for varying per-sample TCR yields.

It was the library that attached unique molecular identifiers to individual cDNA molecules. TCRdb re-derived calls from the RACE reads in MiXCR, one entry per CDR3 protein. The data show over 85,000 distinct CDR3 sequences, around 8.8% seen once. This clonotype was recorded many times. Trimming pared 6 bases from V and 1 base from J, leaving 10 bases between. The CDR3 runs 13 residues. Germline values: CDR1 SQVTM, CDR2 ANQGSEA. The time point denotes: healthy volunteer bleed at 2 weeks. The authors' total RNA extraction used unfractionated whole blood. The sample was whole blood. The chain couples TRBV29-1 to TRBJ1-5; D unclear. This clonotype was obtained from a female donor in good health. Some clones in this sample may be carry-over from other donors' samples. The chain's CDR3 is CSVEEDSNQPQHF. CDR3 nucleotides: TGCAGCGTAGAGGAGGACAGCAATCAGCCCCAGCATTTT.